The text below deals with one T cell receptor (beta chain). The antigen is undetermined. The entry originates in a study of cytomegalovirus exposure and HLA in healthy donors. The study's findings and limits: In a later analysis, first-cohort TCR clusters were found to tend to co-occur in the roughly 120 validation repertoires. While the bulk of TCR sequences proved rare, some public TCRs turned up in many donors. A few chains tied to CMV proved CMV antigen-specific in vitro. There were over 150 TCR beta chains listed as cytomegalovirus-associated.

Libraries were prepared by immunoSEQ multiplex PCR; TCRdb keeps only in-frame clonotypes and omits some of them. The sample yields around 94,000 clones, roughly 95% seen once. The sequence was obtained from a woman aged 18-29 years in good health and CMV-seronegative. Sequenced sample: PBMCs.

The CDR3 DNA sequence: TGTGCCAGCAGCTTAGGTGGCGGGTTCAGGAACACCGGGGAGCTGTTTTTT. Its translation is CASSLGGGFRNTGELFF. This chain uses TRBV7-9 with TRBJ2-2; TRBD2 is a possible D gene (5 bases). Deletions cut 1 base from V and 1 base from J, with 13 bases between. The CDR3 is 17 amino acids. Per the germline V gene, CDR1 is SEHNR and CDR2 is FQNEAQ (reference sequence).